This TCR beta chain appears in the sequencing data of a study of T-cell memory formation after mild COVID-19. Comments on this clonotype: Its antigen is unidentified.

Study conclusions and caveats: Second-wave clones with a day 37 peak had unconfirmed SARS-CoV-2 specificity.

TCR alpha and TCR beta cDNA libraries carrying sample barcodes and UMIs came from 5'RACE with constant-segment primers. A single record per CDR3 protein comes from TCRdb applying MiXCR to the 5' RACE reads. The sample has about 350,000 distinct CDR3 sequences, around 15% seen once; the top ten hold around a fifth. CDR3 length: 14 residues. From germline, CDR1 is SNHLY and CDR2 FYNNEI. Trimming shortened V by 7 bases and J by 2 bases, and 12 bases separated the two germline ends. Sequencing was performed on PBMCs or a T cell subset sorted from them (not recorded which). V and J are TRBV2 and TRBJ1-5; no reliable D call. This receptor was obtained from a man younger than 30 who had mild COVID-19 (a few samples of this study predate the infection). Cell type and time point are not known. The CDR3 DNA reads as TGTGCCAGCAAGGAGAATAGGGGCAATCAGCCCCAGCATTTT. It is translated as CASKENRGNQPQHF.